This is a list of T cell receptor beta chains from one sample in a study of blood T cell repertoires in COVID-19. Profiled with immunoSEQ multiplex PCR; TCRdb holds only in-frame clones, not every one. The sample includes over 200,000 clones, roughly 86% of them seen just once. Sequenced sample: PBMCs or T cells enriched from blood (not recorded which). These receptors originate from a man between 18 and 29 years old with acute COVID-19. CDR3s include the opening cysteine and the closing phenylalanine or tryptophan. The order of the fields is V gene, J gene, clone size, D gene, CDR3 DNA, CDR3 protein. D genes are given only for firm matches. Expanded clones are given a class, and other clones once, few, many or no size at all.

>TRBV6-5|TRBJ2-7|NA|TRBD2
TGTGCCAGCAGTTACTCGACGGGACTAGCGGCCTACGAGCAGTACTTC
CASSYSTGLAAYEQYF
>TRBV28|TRBJ2-2|NA|NA
TGTGCCAGCAGTTTCCGTAGAACCGGGGAGCTGTTTTTT
CASSFRRTGELFF
>TRBV7-2|TRBJ1-1|NA|NA
TGTGCCAGCAGTTCAGGACAACTGGGTACTGAAGCTTTCTTT
CASSSGQLGTEAFF
>TRBV15|TRBJ2-3|many|TRBD2
TGTGCCACCAGCTGGGGGGGGGAAGGGTCAGATACGCAGTATTTT
CATSWGGEGSDTQYF
>TRBV18|TRBJ2-5|NA|TRBD1
TGTGCCAGCTCACCGAGGGACAGGGCGACTCAAGAGACCCAGTACTTC
CASSPRDRATQETQYF
>TRBV19|TRBJ1-6|NA|TRBD1
TGTGCCAGTAGTCAACTACAGGGGAATGATTCACCCCTCCACTTT
CASSQLQGNDSPLHF
>TRBV9|TRBJ2-2|NA|NA
TGTGCCAGCAGCTTCGGGACAAAGAACACCGGGGAGCTGTTTTTT
CASSFGTKNTGELFF
>TRBV19|TRBJ1-1|NA|TRBD1
TGTGCCAGTAGTTACCACAGGGGCTTGAACACTGAAGCTTTCTTT
CASSYHRGLNTEAFF
>TRBV5-1|TRBJ2-7|NA|TRBD1
TGCGCCAGCAGCGGGGGACAGGTGAGCTCCTACGAGCAGTACTTC
CASSGGQVSSYEQYF
>TRBV28|TRBJ2-5|NA|TRBD1
TGTGCCAGCAGTAACTCCGGGACAGGAGCCCAAGAGACCCAGTACTTC
CASSNSGTGAQETQYF
>TRBV25-1|TRBJ2-7|NA|TRBD2
TGTGCCAGCAACTCCGGCGGGGGGGTTCCCTACGAGCAGTACTTC
CASNSGGGVPYEQYF
>TRBV11-3|TRBJ2-7|NA|NA
TGTGCCAGCAGCTTAAGCGGCGAGCAGTACTTC
CASSLSGEQYF
>TRBV28|TRBJ2-7|NA|TRBD1
TGTGCCAGCAGTGGGGGGACAGGGGGCTACGAGCAGTACTTC
CASSGGTGGYEQYF
>TRBV28|TRBJ2-1|NA|TRBD1
TGTGCCAGCAGCTTGGGACAGAGCTCCTACAATGAGCAGTTCTTC
CASSLGQSSYNEQFF
>TRBV19|TRBJ2-1|NA|TRBD2
TGTGCCAGTACACCGGGAGGAGGGAACAATGAGCAGTTCTTC
CASTPGGGNNEQFF
>TRBV6-5|TRBJ1-2|NA|NA
TGTGCCAGCACCCAGGGGCTCCCCGATGGCTACACCTTC
CASTQGLPDGYTF
>TRBV27|TRBJ2-1|NA|NA
TGTGCCAGCAGTTTTCCCGGGTACAATGAGCAGTTCTTC
CASSFPGYNEQFF
>TRBV4-1|TRBJ1-3|once|NA
TGCGCCAGCAGCCACCCGGCCGGGGGAACAAACACCATATATTTT
CASSHPAGGTNTIYF
>TRBV5-1|TRBJ2-5|NA|NA
TGCGCCAGCAGCTTAGGACAGACCCAAGAGACCCAGTACTTC
CASSLGQTQETQYF
>TRBV24-1|TRBJ2-5|NA|NA
TGTGCCACCAGTGATTTTGGACAGTCCGAGACCCAGTACTTC
CATSDFGQSETQYF
>TRBV2|TRBJ2-1|NA|NA
TGTGCCAGCAGTGCCACTAGGACAGCAGATGAGCAGTTCTTC
CASSATRTADEQFF
>TRBV6-4|TRBJ2-2|few|NA
TGTGCCAGCAGTGACTCGGGACAGAACACCGGGGAGCTGTTTTTT
CASSDSGQNTGELFF
>TRBV25-1|TRBJ2-2|few|NA
TGTGCCAGCAGTGAATACAGGGACACCGGGGAGCTGTTTTTT
CASSEYRDTGELFF
>TRBV10-3|TRBJ1-5|NA|NA
TGTGCCATCAGTGACGGCAATCAGCCCCAGCATTTT
CAISDGNQPQHF
>TRBV2|TRBJ2-3|few|NA
TGTGCCAGCAGTGAAGGACTCCCCACAGATACGCAGTATTTT
CASSEGLPTDTQYF
>TRBV5-6|TRBJ1-5|NA|TRBD1
TGTGCCAGCAGCAAGGGACAGCCCTACGAACCCCAGCATTTT
CASSKGQPYEPQHF
>TRBV28|TRBJ1-1|NA|NA
TGTGCCAGCAGTTTATCGGGGTACACTGAAGCTTTCTTT
CASSLSGYTEAFF
>TRBV2|TRBJ1-3|NA|TRBD1
TGTGCCAGCAGTGGACAGGGTGGGAAAAACACCATATATTTT
CASSGQGGKNTIYF
>TRBV4-1|TRBJ2-7|NA|NA
TGCGCCAGCAGCCAAGGCTCCTACGGGGTCGGGAACGAGCAGTACTTC
CASSQGSYGVGNEQYF
>TRBV24-1|TRBJ2-2|NA|TRBD2
TGTGCCACCAGTGGGACTAGCGGGGCCACCGGGGAGCTGTTTTTT
CATSGTSGATGELFF
>TRBV21-1|TRBJ2-7|few|NA
TGTGCCAGCAGCAAAGGGGCAGAAACCTACGAGCAGTACTTC
CASSKGAETYEQYF